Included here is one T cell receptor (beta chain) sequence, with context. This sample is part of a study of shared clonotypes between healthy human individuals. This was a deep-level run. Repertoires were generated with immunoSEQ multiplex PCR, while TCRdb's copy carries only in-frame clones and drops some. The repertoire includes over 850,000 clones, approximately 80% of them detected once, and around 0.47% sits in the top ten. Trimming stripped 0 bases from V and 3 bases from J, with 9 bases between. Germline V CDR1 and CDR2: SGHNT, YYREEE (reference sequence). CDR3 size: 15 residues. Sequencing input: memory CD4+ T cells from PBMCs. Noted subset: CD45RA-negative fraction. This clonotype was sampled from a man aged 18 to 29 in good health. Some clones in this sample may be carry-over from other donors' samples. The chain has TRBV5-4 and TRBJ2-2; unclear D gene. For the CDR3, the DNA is TGTGCCAGCAGCTTGGCTTTCAGTTACACCGGGGAGCTGTTTTTT. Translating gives CASSLAFSYTGELFF.